One sample yielded the 20 T cell receptor beta chains listed below, sequenced in a study of T cell changes during pregnancy in multiple sclerosis. Sequencing was performed with immunoSEQ multiplex PCR; in TCRdb, only in-frame clones are kept and a portion is missing. The data hold 55,000 to 70,000 clones, with more than 85% observed a single time. The specimen was CD4+ T cells from peripheral blood mononuclear cells, collected in the third trimester of pregnancy. The receptors shown here come from a female donor with multiple sclerosis, enrolled in a pregnancy study.

The rearrangement links TRBV14 to TRBJ2-7, with TRBD2 matching over 8 bases. The V gene's germline CDR1 is SGHDN and CDR2 FVKESK. The CDR3 loop spans 15 amino acids. The junction had 8 bases not matched to a gene; V was cut back by 4 bases and J by 3 bases. The CDR3: CASSPTGTSLYEQYF. The CDR3 DNA is TGTGCCAGCAGCCCTACGGGGACTAGTCTCTACGAGCAGTACTTC.

The V and J genes are TRBV6-5 and TRBJ2-3, with D possibly matching TRBD2 (6 bases). There are 14 residues in the CDR3. From germline, CDR1 is MNHEY and CDR2 SVGAGI. V was cut by 10 bases and J by 0 bases, with 14 bases left in between. The CDR3 coding sequence is TGTGCCACAATAGCGGCTGCTAGCACAGATACGCAGTATTTT. Translated, it gives CATIAAASTDTQYF.

This clone was counted a single time. The J gene is TRBJ1-2, the V gene TRBV5-1; D not resolved. Per the germline V gene, CDR1 is SGHRS and CDR2 is YFSETQ. The V gene lost 4 bases and the J gene lost 3 bases, with 13 bases spanning the gap. This CDR3 is 14 amino acids long. The CDR3 DNA is TGCGCCAGCAGCGAGGACGAGGGCCACTATGGCTACACCTTC. Encoded protein: CASSEDEGHYGYTF.

The chain has TRBV30 and TRBJ2-1, with TRBD2 matching over 8 bases. In germline, CDR1 is GTSNPN, CDR2 SVGIG (reference sequence). Losses at the gene ends were 2 bases for V and 6 bases for J; bases not matched to a gene: 6. The CDR3 has 14 amino acids. The CDR3 loop is CAWSFGGGGNEQFF. CDR3 bases: TGTGCCTGGAGTTTCGGGGGGGGTGGCAATGAGCAGTTCTTC.

The V gene is TRBV30, the J gene TRBJ1-1, with TRBD1 as a possible D gene (6 bases). The ends were cut back, 1 base at V and 0 bases at J, with 6 bases in the middle. CDR1 is GTSNPN, CDR2 SVGIG, per germline (reference sequence). The CDR3 runs to 13 residues. The CDR3 DNA sequence: TGTGCCTGGAGTGGGACAGTGAACACTGAAGCTTTCTTT. Residues: CAWSGTVNTEAFF. Using reference TRBV30 and TRBJ1-1 for the parts outside the CDR3, the full variable domain is SQTIHQWPATLVQPVGSPLSLECTVEGTSNPNLYWYRQAAGRGLQLLFYSVGIGQISSEVPQNLSASRPQDRQFILSSKKLLLSDSGFYLCAWSGTVNTEAFFGQGTRLTVV.

The chain couples TRBV7-8 to TRBJ2-1; possible D gene TRBD1, 5 bases. The germline gives CDR1 SGHVS, CDR2 FQNEAQ. This CDR3 is 16 amino acids long. Trimming took 1 base from V and 4 from J, leaving 14 bases between them. The CDR3 coding sequence is TGTGCCAGCAGCTTAGTAATAGGGGTTCGGTACAATGAGCAGTTCTTC. Translation gives CASSLVIGVRYNEQFF.

This rearrangement joins TRBV28 to TRBJ2-2; 10 nucleotides line up with TRBD2. V was clipped by 1 base and J by 6 bases; unmatched bases: 8. The CDR3 sequence is 17 residues long. The germline V gene encodes CDR1 MDHEN and CDR2 SYDVKM. The CDR3 loop reads CASSLFDLAGGPGELFF. CDR3 coding DNA: TGTGCCAGCAGTTTATTCGACTTAGCGGGAGGACCCGGGGAGCTGTTTTTT.

V usage is TRBV27 and J usage is TRBJ2-7; maybe TRBD2 (5 bases). CDR1 MNHEY and CDR2 SMNVEV come from the germline V gene (reference sequence). The CDR3 spans 15 residues. V dropped 2 bases and J dropped 3 bases, with 14 bases sitting between them. The CDR3 loop reads CASSLIARGYYEQYF. As DNA, the CDR3 is TGTGCCAGCAGTTTAATCGCACGGGGATACTACGAGCAGTACTTC.

The chain couples TRBV7-9 to TRBJ1-5, with D possibly matching TRBD1 (5 bases). V lost 5 bases and J 6 bases, leaving 17 bases between the germline ends. The CDR3 loop spans 15 amino acids. The germline CDR1 and CDR2 sequences are SEHNR and FQNEAQ (reference sequence). The CDR3 region is CASSPRGGAGQPQHF. The CDR3 bases are TGTGCCAGCAGCCCCCGAGGAGGGGCGGGTCAGCCCCAGCATTTT. The full variable domain, completed using reference TRBV7-9 and TRBJ1-5, is DTGVSQNPRHKITKRGQNVTFRCDPISEHNRLYWYRQTLGQGPEFLTYFQNEAQLEKSRLLSDRFSAERPKGSFSTLEIQRTEQGDSAMYLCASSPRGGAGQPQHFGDGTRLSIL.

This chain connects TRBV11-2 to TRBJ1-2, with 9 nucleotides matching TRBD1. The germline gives CDR1 SGHAT, CDR2 FQNNGV. The CDR3 is made up of 15 amino acids. V shed 1 base, J shed 4 bases, and the junction held 4 bases outside the gene matches. The CDR3 coding sequence is TGTGCCAGCAGCTTAGGCTCGGGACAGGGCTATGGCTACACCTTC. Its protein is CASSLGSGQGYGYTF.

The chain combines TRBV6-1 with TRBJ1-2, with TRBD1 matching over 10 bases. V lost 3 bases to trimming and J lost 8 bases; unmatched junction nucleotides: 9. Germline V gene lookup returns CDR1 MNHNS and CDR2 SASEGT. The length of the CDR3 is 15 residues. In DNA, the CDR3 is TGTGCCAGCAGTGACGCAGGGACAGGGGTAAAGGGCTACACCTTC. Translated: CASSDAGTGVKGYTF.

The chain carries TRBV7-2 and TRBJ2-1; 13 bases line up with TRBD2. Germline assignment: CDR1 SGHTA and CDR2 FQGNSA. V shed 4 bases and J 7 bases; nucleotides not matched to a gene: 10. The CDR3 consists of 17 residues. The DNA of the CDR3 is TGTGCCAGCAGCTCCGCCGCCGTACTAGCGGGGGGGAATGAGCAGTTCTTC. It is translated as CASSSAAVLAGGNEQFF.

V usage is TRBV6-5 and J usage is TRBJ2-7; 10 bases fit TRBD2. The ends lost 1 base at V and 2 bases at J; junction bases unmatched: 2. Germline-derived CDR1 and CDR2 are MNHEY and SVGAGI. This CDR3 region has 15 residues. CDR3 protein: CASSYLAGGTYEQYF. CDR3 DNA sequence: TGTGCCAGCAGTTACTTAGCGGGGGGTACCTACGAGCAGTACTTC.

This clone was counted a few times. The V and J genes are TRBV4-3 and TRBJ2-6; TRBD1 aligns across 9 bases. From germline, CDR1 is LGHNA and CDR2 YSLEER. The V segment lost 0 bases and the J segment 2 bases; nucleotides outside the gene matches: 8. This CDR3 is built from 19 residues. The CDR3 DNA is TGCGCCAGCAGCCAAGATTTACAGGGGGCTAGACCTGGGGCCAACGTCCTGACTTTC. The encoded protein is CASSQDLQGARPGANVLTF.

The chain joins TRBV2 to TRBJ2-3, with 8 positions matching TRBD2. The junction had 8 bases not matched to a gene; V was cut back by 7 bases and J by 8 bases. Germline-derived CDR1 and CDR2 are SNHLY and FYNNEI. The CDR3 is 13 amino acids. DNA for the CDR3: TGTGCCAGCAACCCCGGGGCGGGAGGTACGCAGTATTTT. Amino acids: CASNPGAGGTQYF.

This clone was detected only once. V is TRBV19 and J is TRBJ2-1; 12 nucleotides match TRBD2. Trimming cost V 3 bases and J 5 bases; bases outside gene matches: 8. Germline V CDR1 and CDR2: LNHDA, SQIVND (reference sequence). The CDR3 extends over 17 amino acids. CDR3 protein: CASSITGLAGGNNEQFF. In nucleotides, the CDR3 is TGTGCCAGTAGTATCACCGGGCTAGCGGGAGGGAACAATGAGCAGTTCTTC.

The chain links TRBV27 to TRBJ1-5; D remains ambiguous. The CDR3 totals 14 residues. Deletions cut 5 bases from V and 0 bases from J, with 8 bases between. CDR1 and CDR2 from the germline V gene are MNHEY and SMNVEV (reference sequence). Here the CDR3 DNA reads TGTGCCAGCAGTCCGGTGAATAGCAATCAGCCCCAGCATTTT. It translates to CASSPVNSNQPQHF.

The chain is built from TRBV4-1 and TRBJ1-2; D gene ambiguous. Trimming pared 0 bases from V and 5 bases from J, leaving 16 bases between. The germline gives CDR1 MGHRA, CDR2 YSYEKL. This CDR3 spans 16 amino acids. The CDR3 DNA follows: TGCGCCAGCAGCCAAGATCCTGAGTCCCGGGGTTATGGCTACACCTTC. Its protein is CASSQDPESRGYGYTF.

The CDR3 nucleotides are TGTGCCATCAGCTTACAGGGGGAGAACACCGGGGAGCTGTTTTTT. Protein sequence: CAISLQGENTGELFF. The V gene is TRBV10-3, the J gene TRBJ2-2; the match to TRBD1 covers 8 bases. This CDR3 contains 15 residues. Germline V gene sequence: CDR1 ENHRY, CDR2 SYGVKD. J gave up 1 base and V 6 bases, and 4 bases lay outside the gene matches.

The chain uses TRBV18 and TRBJ1-2; 10 bases are shared with TRBD1. The CDR3 has 15 residues. With V trimmed by 3 bases and J by 6 bases, 7 bases remained unmatched. Germline values: CDR1 KGHSH, CDR2 LQKENI. The CDR3: CASSPRSTGGDGYTF. CDR3 nucleotides: TGTGCCAGCTCACCTCGATCGACAGGGGGCGATGGCTACACCTTC.